The next 21 T cell receptor beta chains were all read from a single sample in a study of T-cell reconstitution after alpha-beta-depleted transplantation in children. Construction of the TCRbeta library involved unique molecular identifiers. From the PCR reads, TCRdb called clonotypes with MiXCR, one entry per CDR3 protein. The sample consists of 200,000 to 250,000 distinct CDR3 sequences, 20% to 30% of them appearing once. Sequenced here: PBMCs, mostly from graft donor cells, sampled 360 days after TCRalphabeta/CD19-depleted stem cell transplant. The receptors were sampled from a female patient aged 2 to 10 who had a stem cell transplant for congenital amegakaryocytic thrombocytopenia, so the T cells may come from the graft donor.

This clonotype has more than one count but fewer than ten. The chain joins TRBV24-1 to TRBJ2-1; 14 nucleotides agree with TRBD2. Trimming at V came to 7 bases and at J to 4 bases, leaving 2 bases not matched to a gene. This CDR3 contains 15 residues. The germline V gene has CDR1 KGHDR and CDR2 SFDVKD. CDR3 nucleotide sequence: TGTGCCACCAGCAGGACTAGCGGGGGGTACAATGAGCAGTTCTTC. Translating gives CATSRTSGGYNEQFF.

The V call is TRBV20-1, the J call TRBJ2-7; a possible D gene is TRBD1 (6 bases). The V and J ends lost 1 base and 4 bases respectively, with 8 bases between them. Germline CDR1 is DFQATT and CDR2 is SNEGSKA (reference sequence). The CDR3 sequence is 12 residues long. The chain's CDR3 is CSARGTGYEQYF. CDR3 DNA: TGCAGTGCTAGAGGCACAGGGTACGAGCAGTACTTC.

This clonotype showed up just a few times. The V and J genes are TRBV4-1 and TRBJ2-1, with D possibly matching TRBD2 (6 bases). V was pared by 1 base and J by 2 bases, with 9 bases between. CDR3 length: 15 residues. Germline loops: CDR1 MGHRA, CDR2 YSYEKL. The DNA for the CDR3 is TGCGCCAGCAGCCAAGTGGAGGGGCCCTACAATGAGCAGTTCTTC. Protein product: CASSQVEGPYNEQFF.

In its sample, this clonotype was seen a few times. The chain combines TRBV6-5 with TRBJ2-7; maybe TRBD1 (5 bases). This CDR3 comprises 15 residues. From germline, CDR1 is MNHEY and CDR2 SVGAGI. V shed 0 bases and J shed 0 bases, with 9 bases lying between them. The CDR3 is CASSYSPGNSYEQYF. As DNA, the CDR3 is TGTGCCAGCAGTTACTCGCCAGGGAACTCCTACGAGCAGTACTTC.

The chain links TRBV12-3 or TRBV12-4 to TRBJ2-7; 9 bases map to TRBD1. V shed 3 bases, J shed 4 bases, and the junction held 4 bases outside the gene matches. The CDR3 runs to 14 residues. The CDR3 reads CASSLGTGLYEQYF. CDR3 DNA sequence: TGTGCCAGCAGTTTGGGGACAGGGTTGTACGAGCAGTACTTC.

V usage is TRBV20-1 and J usage is TRBJ2-5, with D perhaps matching TRBD2 (6 bases). This CDR3 region has 11 residues. The V end lost 2 bases, the J end lost 5 bases, and 6 bases lay between the germline ends. The germline CDR1 and CDR2 sequences are DFQATT and SNEGSKA (reference sequence). The CDR3 reads CSARRGETQYF. The CDR3 DNA sequence: TGCAGTGCTAGACGGGGGGAGACCCAGTACTTC.

There are a few counts of this clonotype. The chain couples TRBV12-3 or TRBV12-4 to TRBJ2-3, with D unclear. The CDR3 spans 13 residues. The V gene lost 3 bases and the J gene lost 2 bases, with 6 bases spanning the gap. CDR3 nucleotides: TGTGCCAGCAGTTTTACCGACACAGATACGCAGTATTTT. This sequence encodes CASSFTDTDTQYF.

This clonotype was found a few times. DNA of the CDR3: TGCGCCAGCAGCCGTGGGACAGGGGGCCCGAACACTGAAGCTTTCTTT. Translation: CASSRGTGGPNTEAFF. The chain carries TRBV4-1 and TRBJ1-1; 12 bases fit TRBD1. The ends lost 4 bases at V and 1 base at J; junction bases unmatched: 4. The CDR3 is 16 residues long. The germline V gene has CDR1 MGHRA and CDR2 YSYEKL.

This clonotype was observed a few times. The chain couples TRBV4-3 to TRBJ1-2; perhaps TRBD1 as D (5 bases). Germline loops: CDR1 LGHNA, CDR2 YSLEER. This CDR3 has 14 amino acids. Trimming pared 5 bases from V and 4 bases from J, leaving 14 bases between. Here the CDR3 DNA reads TGCGCCAGCAGCTCAGGGTGGAGTAGCTATGGCTACACCTTC. Translation: CASSSGWSSYGYTF.

This clonotype was picked up a small number of times. V is TRBV5-1 and J is TRBJ1-1; TRBD1 aligns across 7 bases. The germline CDR1 and CDR2 sequences are SGHRS and YFSETQ. The V segment lost 3 bases and the J segment 3 bases; nucleotides outside the gene matches: 8. The length of the CDR3 is 15 residues. CDR3 sequence reads: CASSSATGSDTEAFF. The CDR3, as DNA: TGCGCCAGCAGCTCGGCGACAGGGTCGGACACTGAAGCTTTCTTT.

The chain carries TRBV15 and TRBJ2-5; D is perhaps TRBD2 (6 bases). The CDR3 sequence is 14 residues long. In germline, CDR1 is LNHNV, CDR2 YYDKDF (reference sequence). V lost 3 bases and J lost 2, with 10 bases in between. CDR3 sequence (DNA): TGTGCCACCAGCAGGATAGCGGTACAAGAGACCCAGTACTTC. Protein product: CATSRIAVQETQYF.

This clonotype has only a few counts. The chain combines TRBV11-1 with TRBJ2-1; no definite D call. Trimming took 5 bases from V and 7 from J, leaving 12 bases between them. In germline, CDR1 is SGHAT, CDR2 FQDESV (reference sequence). The CDR3 totals 13 residues. The CDR3 nucleotides are TGTGCCAGCAGCCCAGCCCCAATTAATGAGCAGTTCTTC. It is translated as CASSPAPINEQFF.

The chain has TRBV14 and TRBJ1-2; D not resolved. Germline V CDR1 and CDR2: SGHDN, FVKESK. The CDR3 is made up of 13 amino acids. Deletions cut 2 bases from V and 7 bases from J, with 11 bases between. The CDR3 loop is CASSQWSGSGYTF. The CDR3 region has the DNA TGTGCCAGCAGCCAATGGTCTGGGAGTGGCTACACCTTC. Full variable domain (outside the CDR3, taken from reference TRBV14 and TRBJ1-2): EAGVTQFPSHSVIEKGQTVTLRCDPISGHDNLYWYRRVMGKEIKFLLHFVKESKQDESGMPNNRFLAERTGGTYSTLKVQPAELEDSGVYFCASSQWSGSGYTFGSGTRLTVV.

The rearrangement uses TRBV28 and TRBJ1-5; D is undetermined. Trimming took 4 bases from V and 1 from J, leaving 11 bases between them. The CDR3 loop spans 15 amino acids. Germline loops: CDR1 MDHEN, CDR2 SYDVKM. The CDR3 loop reads CASSSQVGSNQPQHF. DNA for the CDR3: TGTGCCAGCAGTTCCCAGGTAGGGAGCAATCAGCCCCAGCATTTT. Filled out from reference TRBV28 and TRBJ1-5, the complete variable domain reads DVKVTQSSRYLVKRTGEKVFLECVQDMDHENMFWYRQDPGLGLRLIYFSYDVKMKEKGDIPEGYSVSREKKERFSLILESASTNQTSMYLCASSSQVGSNQPQHFGDGTRLSIL.

The chain joins TRBV9 to TRBJ1-3, with D perhaps TRBD1 (5 bases). Trimming left V 0 bases short and J 8 bases short, with 9 bases between. CDR1 and CDR2 (germline): SGDLS, YYNGEE. CDR3 length equals 13 residues. This CDR3 is CASSVGQKDTIYF. For the CDR3, the DNA is TGTGCCAGCAGCGTAGGACAGAAGGACACCATATATTTT.

The V call is TRBV20-1, the J call TRBJ2-7; 14 bases match TRBD2. Germline V gene data show CDR1 as DFQATT and CDR2 as SNEGSKA (reference sequence). The CDR3 is made up of 13 amino acids. Trimming took 5 bases from V and 4 from J; bases not matched to a gene: 1. The CDR3, as DNA: TGCAGTGCTGGGACTAGCGGGGGTTACGAGCAGTACTTC. The encoded protein is CSAGTSGGYEQYF.

The sample holds a few counts of this clonotype. CDR3 residues: CASSGADRGHLNTEAFF. The DNA for the CDR3 is TGCGCCAGCAGCGGAGCGGACAGGGGGCATCTGAACACTGAAGCTTTCTTT. The V and J genes are TRBV5-1 and TRBJ1-1; 11 positions match TRBD1. The CDR3 is 17 amino acids. Germline V gene sequence: CDR1 SGHRS, CDR2 YFSETQ. J gave up 0 bases and V 4 bases, and 8 bases lay outside the gene matches.

This clonotype was seen only a few times. The chain couples TRBV15 to TRBJ2-5; the D gene is possibly TRBD1 (6 bases). V dropped 0 bases and J dropped 5 bases, with 19 bases sitting between them. The CDR3 contains 17 residues. Germline lookup yields CDR1 LNHNV and CDR2 YYDKDF (reference sequence). CDR3 nucleotides: TGTGCCACCAGCAGAGATTCGGAGGCAGGGGACGGGGAGACCCAGTACTTC. Its protein product is CATSRDSEAGDGETQYF.

This chain links TRBV7-2 with TRBJ1-1; no clear D gene. The V end was cut by 2 bases, the J end by 3 bases, with 10 bases between. Per germline, CDR1 SGHTA and CDR2 FQGNSA. This CDR3 has 14 amino acids. The CDR3 loop reads CASSLSPRDTEAFF. The DNA of the CDR3 is TGTGCCAGCAGCTTATCCCCGAGGGACACTGAAGCTTTCTTT.

The CDR3 DNA is TGTGCCAGCAGCTTAGCCAGGACTAGCGGGGACTACGAGCAGTACTTC. It codes for CASSLARTSGDYEQYF. The chain recombines TRBV5-6 with TRBJ2-7; 12 nucleotides line up with TRBD2. The J segment lost 3 bases and the V segment lost 2 bases, leaving 6 bases of the junction unmatched. Germline V lookup: CDR1 SGHDT, CDR2 YYEEEE. This CDR3 comprises 16 residues.

This clonotype was picked up many times. The rearrangement joins TRBV12-3 or TRBV12-4 to TRBJ2-1; TRBD2 matches 10 bases. CDR3 length equals 15 residues. V trimming: 6 bases; J trimming: 6 bases; junction bases outside the gene matches: 8. CDR3 sequence reads: CASRISGRAGNEQFF. CDR3 in DNA: TGTGCCAGCAGAATCAGCGGGAGGGCCGGCAATGAGCAGTTCTTC.